Listed here are 15 T cell receptor beta chains from one sample, sequenced in a study of Ad26.COV2.S vaccination and SARS-CoV-2 variants. Documented treatment: some 19 received Ad26.COV2.S at low or high dose, single or two shots; 5 received placebo; per-sample allocation not given. Following the first vaccine or placebo injection, samples were taken on day 63. Produced via immunoSEQ multiplex PCR; TCRdb's table is partial and in-frame only. The sample shows about 350,000 clones, about 85% of them seen only once. This sample comprised peripheral blood, obtained in a trial of Ad26.COV2.S vaccine versus placebo. The receptors come from a person between 18 and 65 years old who received the Ad26.COV2.S COVID-19 vaccine or a placebo.

The V gene is TRBV6-1, the J gene TRBJ2-1; 11 bases map to TRBD2. V was clipped by 3 bases and J by 4 bases; unmatched bases: 8. Germline V lookup: CDR1 MNHNS, CDR2 SASEGT. This CDR3 region has 17 residues. The CDR3 nucleotides read TGTGCCAGCAGTGATCTTAGCGGGGGGGATTGGTACAATGAGCAGTTCTTC. It is translated as CASSDLSGGDWYNEQFF.

The chain links TRBV2 to TRBJ1-5, with D uncertain. Germline CDR1 SNHLY, CDR2 FYNNEI. CDR3 length: 14 residues. V lost 2 bases and J lost 4, with 9 bases in between. DNA for the CDR3: TGTGCCAGCAGTGAAATTGGTAAGAATCAGCCCCAGCATTTT. Encoded protein: CASSEIGKNQPQHF. Using reference TRBV2 and TRBJ1-5 for the parts outside the CDR3, the full variable domain is EPEVTQTPSHQVTQMGQEVILRCVPISNHLYFYWYRQILGQKVEFLVSFYNNEISEKSEIFDDQFSVERPDGSNFTLKIRSTKLEDSAMYFCASSEIGKNQPQHFGDGTRLSIL.

The genes are TRBV5-1 and TRBJ2-3; D possibly corresponds to TRBD2 (5 bases). This CDR3 has 13 residues. CDR1 is SGHRS and CDR2 is YFSETQ in the germline V gene. The ends were cut back, 0 bases at V and 5 bases at J, with 7 bases in the middle. For the CDR3, the DNA is TGCGCCAGCAGCTTGGAGAGGGTAGATACGCAGTATTTT. Amino acid sequence: CASSLERVDTQYF. The variable domain in full, completed from reference TRBV5-1 and TRBJ2-3, reads KAGVTQTPRYLIKTRGQQVTLSCSPISGHRSVSWYQQTPGQGLQFLFEYFSETQRNKGNFPGRFSGRQFSNSRSEMNVSTLELGDSALYLCASSLERVDTQYFGPGTRLTVL.

V is TRBV7-9 and J is TRBJ2-7; D remains ambiguous. V lost 5 bases to trimming and J lost 5 bases, with 13 bases between them. Germline values: CDR1 SEHNR, CDR2 FQNEAQ (reference sequence). The CDR3 is 13 amino acids. CDR3 amino acids: CASSLPLINEQYF. For the CDR3, the DNA is TGTGCCAGCAGCCTCCCTCTAATTAACGAGCAGTACTTC.

The V and J genes are TRBV27 and TRBJ2-1; TRBD1 matches at 12 bases. The CDR3 runs to 18 residues. The V gene's germline CDR1 is MNHEY and CDR2 SMNVEV (reference sequence). Germline trimming cut 7 bases from V and 2 bases from J; bases unmatched to any gene: 12. DNA of the CDR3: TGTGCCAGCATGGGGGACAGGGGGCGAGGGGTTACCTACAATGAGCAGTTCTTC. Its translation: CASMGDRGRGVTYNEQFF.

The CDR3 reads CASSGGRRPNYGYTF. The CDR3 bases are TGCGCCAGCAGCGGGGGGCGACGCCCGAACTATGGCTACACCTTC. V usage is TRBV5-1 and J usage is TRBJ1-2; D perhaps matches TRBD1 (6 bases). The CDR3 loop spans 15 amino acids. Germline CDR1 SGHRS, CDR2 YFSETQ. Trimming pared 4 bases from V and 2 bases from J, leaving 15 bases between.

V gene TRBV19 combines with J gene TRBJ2-1; perhaps TRBD1 as D (5 bases). The CDR3 contains 14 residues. Germline lookup yields CDR1 LNHDA and CDR2 SQIVND (reference sequence). Deletions cut 3 bases from V and 4 bases from J, with 10 bases between. CDR3 amino acids: CASSIETEYNEQFF. The CDR3 region has the DNA TGTGCCAGTAGTATTGAGACAGAATACAATGAGCAGTTCTTC. Full variable domain (remainder filled in from reference TRBV19 and TRBJ2-1): DGGITQSPKYLFRKEGQNVTLSCEQNLNHDAMYWYRQDPGQGLRLIYYSQIVNDFQKGDIAEGYSVSREKKESFPLTVTSAQKNPTAFYLCASSIETEYNEQFFGPGTRLTVL.

The chain joins TRBV3-1 (or the pseudogene TRBV3-2) to TRBJ2-1; TRBD2 aligns across 13 bases. The V gene end was trimmed by 1 base and the J gene end by 0 bases; junction bases not matched to a gene: 12. The CDR3 length is 21 residues. Germline V gene lookup returns CDR1 LGHDT and CDR2 YNNKEL (reference sequence). The CDR3 DNA is TGTGCCAGCAGCCAAGTGAGACTAGCGGGGGGCCACAATCTCTCCTACAATGAGCAGTTCTTC. As protein: CASSQVRLAGGHNLSYNEQFF.

The CDR3 spells CASGKYRQSTDTQYF. CDR3 nucleotides: TGTGCCAGCGGAAAGTACAGGCAATCCACAGATACGCAGTATTTT. The chain has TRBV11-2 and TRBJ2-3, with D maybe TRBD1 (5 bases). This CDR3 comprises 15 residues. The germline gives CDR1 SGHAT, CDR2 FQNNGV. V dropped 8 bases and J dropped 2 bases, with 17 bases sitting between them.

The genes are TRBV7-9 and TRBJ1-2; 7 bases match TRBD1. Germline V lookup: CDR1 SEHNR, CDR2 FQNEAQ (reference sequence). V lost 7 bases, J lost 6 bases, and 2 bases stayed unmatched. The CDR3 totals 11 residues. The CDR3 DNA reads TGTGCCAGCACGCAGGGGGATGGCTACACCTTC. Amino acid sequence: CASTQGDGYTF.

V and J are TRBV5-1 and TRBJ1-2; weak D call: TRBD1 (5 bases). CDR3 length equals 17 residues. The germline V gene has CDR1 SGHRS and CDR2 YFSETQ. Trimming left V 4 bases short and J 0 bases short, with 19 bases between. The CDR3 spells CASSPPGGGTANYGYTF. CDR3 nucleotides: TGCGCCAGCAGCCCGCCGGGGGGGGGTACGGCTAACTATGGCTACACCTTC.

The chain is built from TRBV6-2 or TRBV6-3 and TRBJ1-4, with D uncertain. V was shortened by 0 bases and J by 0 bases, with 14 bases between the two germline ends. Germline V gene data show CDR1 as MNHEY and CDR2 as SVGEGT. CDR3 size: 18 residues. CDR3 amino acids: CASSYSRFQVATNEKLFF. DNA for the CDR3: TGTGCCAGCAGTTACTCGAGGTTTCAGGTTGCAACTAATGAAAAACTGTTTTTT.

This clone was picked up a small number of times. Other DNA sequences within the sample encode an identical CDR3. The J gene is TRBJ2-1, the V gene TRBV5-1; 9 positions match TRBD2. From germline, CDR1 is SGHRS and CDR2 YFSETQ. V lost 0 bases, J lost 3 bases, and 1 base stayed unmatched. This CDR3 spans 15 amino acids. CDR3 DNA sequence: TGCGCCAGCAGCTTGGGACTAGCGGACTACAATGAGCAGTTCTTC. This codes for CASSLGLADYNEQFF.

The rearrangement links TRBV4-1 to TRBJ2-7; 9 nucleotides match TRBD2. Trimming took 0 bases from V and 4 from J; bases not matched to a gene: 10. This CDR3 has 17 amino acids. CDR1 MGHRA and CDR2 YSYEKL come from the germline V gene. CDR3: CASSQDDPAGGFYEQYF. CDR3 sequence (DNA): TGCGCCAGCAGCCAAGACGATCCAGCGGGGGGATTTTACGAGCAGTACTTC.

This chain uses TRBV6-5 with TRBJ1-1; D call uncertain. The V gene's germline CDR1 is MNHEY and CDR2 SVGAGI. This CDR3 spans 14 amino acids. Trimming shortened V by 0 bases and J by 0 bases, and 5 bases separated the two germline ends. CDR3 DNA: TGTGCCAGCAGTTACTCGACGGTGAACACTGAAGCTTTCTTT. Translation: CASSYSTVNTEAFF.